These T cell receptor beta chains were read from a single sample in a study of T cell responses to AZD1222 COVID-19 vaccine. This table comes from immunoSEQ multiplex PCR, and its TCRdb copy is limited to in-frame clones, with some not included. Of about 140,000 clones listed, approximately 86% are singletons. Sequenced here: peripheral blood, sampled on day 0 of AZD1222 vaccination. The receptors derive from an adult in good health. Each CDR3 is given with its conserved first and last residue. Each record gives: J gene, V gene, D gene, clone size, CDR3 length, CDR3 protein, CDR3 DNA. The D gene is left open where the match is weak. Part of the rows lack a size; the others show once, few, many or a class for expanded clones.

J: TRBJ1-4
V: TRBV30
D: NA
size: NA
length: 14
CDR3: CAWRKQEAREKLFF
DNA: TGTGCCTGGAGGAAACAGGAGGCGCGTGAAAAACTGTTTTTT

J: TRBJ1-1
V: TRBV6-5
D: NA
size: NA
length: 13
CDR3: CASSYSWRAEAFF
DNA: TGTGCCAGCAGTTACTCTTGGAGGGCTGAAGCTTTCTTT

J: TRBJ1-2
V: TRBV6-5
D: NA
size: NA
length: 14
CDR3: CASRAPTGHYGYTF
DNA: TGTGCCAGCAGGGCCCCGACAGGCCACTATGGCTACACCTTC

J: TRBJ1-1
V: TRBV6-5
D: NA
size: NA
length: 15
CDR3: CASSYRPESGTEAFF
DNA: TGTGCCAGCAGTTACCGGCCCGAGTCGGGGACTGAAGCTTTCTTT

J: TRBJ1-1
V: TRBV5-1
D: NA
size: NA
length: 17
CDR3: CAGRIGTAGTVNTEAFF
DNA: TGCGCCGGCAGAATTGGGACGGCCGGGACTGTGAACACTGAAGCTTTCTTT

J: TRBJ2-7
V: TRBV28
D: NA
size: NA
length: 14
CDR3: CASSPLLGDYEQYF
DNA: TGTGCCAGCAGCCCGCTGCTCGGTGACTACGAGCAGTACTTC

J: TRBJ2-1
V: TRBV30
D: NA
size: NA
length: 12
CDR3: CAWSGGGNEQFF
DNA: TGTGCCTGGAGTGGGGGAGGCAATGAGCAGTTCTTC

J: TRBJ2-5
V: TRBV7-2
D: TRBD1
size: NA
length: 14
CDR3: CASSSTGAGETQYF
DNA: TGTGCCAGCAGCTCGACAGGGGCGGGAGAGACCCAGTACTTC

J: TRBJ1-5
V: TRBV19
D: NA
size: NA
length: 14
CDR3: CASRVEAGGQPQHF
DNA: TGTGCCAGTAGAGTAGAGGCAGGAGGGCAGCCCCAGCATTTT

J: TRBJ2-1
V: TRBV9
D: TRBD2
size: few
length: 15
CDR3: CASSVGLADHNEQFF
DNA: TGTGCCAGCAGCGTAGGACTAGCGGACCACAATGAGCAGTTCTTC

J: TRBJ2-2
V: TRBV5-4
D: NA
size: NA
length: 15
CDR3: CASSLGERNTGELFF
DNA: TGTGCCAGCAGCTTGGGGGAGAGGAACACCGGGGAGCTGTTTTTT